The following is a T cell receptor (beta chain) sequence with its context. This record comes from a study of blood T cell repertoires in COVID-19. CDR1 SQVTM and CDR2 ANQGSEA come from the germline V gene. The CDR3 sequence is 13 residues long. V lost 1 base and J 0 bases, leaving 6 bases between the germline ends. The method was immunoSEQ multiplex PCR; TCRdb's version includes in-frame clones alone and lacks a portion of them. The data hold fewer than 400,000 clones, with 70% to 90% observed a single time. The sequenced material came from PBMCs or T cells enriched from blood (not recorded which). V is TRBV29-1 and J is TRBJ1-1; D is ambiguous. This clonotype originated in a young man who had recovered from COVID-19. The CDR3 nucleotides read TGCAGCGTTGAAGGGAGCCTGAACACTGAAGCTTTCTTT. Its protein product is CSVEGSLNTEAFF.